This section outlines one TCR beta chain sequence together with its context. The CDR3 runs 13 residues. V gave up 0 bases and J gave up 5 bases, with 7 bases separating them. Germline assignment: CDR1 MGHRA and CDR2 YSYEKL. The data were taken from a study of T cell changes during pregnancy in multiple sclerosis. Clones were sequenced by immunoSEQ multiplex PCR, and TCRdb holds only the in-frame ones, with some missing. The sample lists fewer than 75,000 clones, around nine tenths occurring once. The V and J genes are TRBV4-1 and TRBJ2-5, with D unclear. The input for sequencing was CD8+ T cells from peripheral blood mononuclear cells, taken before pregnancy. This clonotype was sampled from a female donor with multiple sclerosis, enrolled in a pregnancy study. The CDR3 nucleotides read TGCGCCAGCAGCCAAGAAAGAACTGAGACCCAGTACTTC. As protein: CASSQERTETQYF.